This TCR beta chain was found in a study of T cell responses to AZD1222 COVID-19 vaccine. Trimming cost V 0 bases and J 4 bases, with 8 bases left between them. CDR1 and CDR2 from the germline V gene are SGDLS and YYNGEE. The CDR3 has 13 amino acids. Regarding the study as a whole: Donors in the cohort were predominantly white British and more often female, and clonal diversity was possibly underestimated. Spike-wide coverage was observed for vaccine-associated CD4 TCRs, with dominant responses at 160-218 and 743-854.

TCRdb's copy holds only in-frame clones and misses some; the assay was immunoSEQ multiplex PCR. This sample has some 60,000 clones; more than 60% occur once, and the top ten carry more than 3%. As concerns this clone: Its specificity is unknown.

The chain employs TRBV9 and TRBJ2-7, with a tentative D call TRBD1 (5 bases). The clonotype comes from an adult who received the AZD1222 COVID-19 vaccine. The sample here was peripheral blood, taken 28 days after the second AZD1222 dose. This chain's CDR3 is CASSVGTSYEQYF. The CDR3 coding sequence is TGTGCCAGCAGCGTAGGGACATCTTACGAGCAGTACTTC.